The 23 T cell receptor beta chains below come from one sample, sequenced in a study of blood T cell repertoires in COVID-19. Sequencing was performed with immunoSEQ multiplex PCR; in TCRdb, only in-frame clones are kept and a portion is missing. The table lists fewer than 400,000 clones, around nine tenths of them singletons. Sequencing was done on a sample of peripheral blood. These receptors all stem from a human donor in a cohort sampled during active COVID-19.

This chain joins TRBV28 and TRBJ2-7; 7 positions agree with TRBD1. Germline CDR1 MDHEN, CDR2 SYDVKM. This CDR3 is 14 amino acids long. V gave up 7 bases and J gave up 5 bases; unmatched junction bases: 11. The CDR3: CASTSGTELDEQYF. CDR3 bases: TGTGCCAGCACTTCCGGGACAGAGCTGGACGAGCAGTACTTC.

The chain joins TRBV29-1 to TRBJ2-5; D possibly corresponds to TRBD2 (5 bases). In germline, CDR1 is SQVTM, CDR2 ANQGSEA. The V end was cut by 2 bases, the J end by 0 bases, with 13 bases between. This CDR3 comprises 15 residues. DNA for the CDR3: TGCAGCGTTGAAACCGGGGTGGGCTACCAAGAGACCCAGTACTTC. Protein: CSVETGVGYQETQYF.

The chain recombines TRBV27 with TRBJ2-3; D is unresolved. Trimming pared 2 bases from V and 1 base from J, leaving 10 bases between. This CDR3 region has 15 residues. CDR1 and CDR2 from the germline V gene are MNHEY and SMNVEV (reference sequence). CDR3 protein: CASSLGGLGTDTQYF. The CDR3 DNA sequence: TGTGCCAGCAGTTTAGGCGGTCTGGGCACAGATACGCAGTATTTT.

V and J are TRBV20-1 and TRBJ2-7; 8 nucleotides line up with TRBD1. Germline V gives CDR1 DFQATT, CDR2 SNEGSKA (reference sequence). V shed 3 bases and J 0 bases; nucleotides not matched to a gene: 10. The CDR3 runs 16 residues. The CDR3 region has the DNA TGCAGTGCTAGTGTCGACAGGGGCCCTCACTCCTACGAGCAGTACTTC. It is translated as CSASVDRGPHSYEQYF.

This chain uses TRBV28 with TRBJ1-5; 7 bases map to TRBD1. With V trimmed by 8 bases and J by 9 bases, 7 bases remained unmatched. The CDR3 spans 12 residues. Germline V gives CDR1 MDHEN, CDR2 SYDVKM. The CDR3 DNA sequence: TGTGCCAGCGGTGGACAGGCCGGGCCCCAGCATTTT. This sequence encodes CASGGQAGPQHF.

This chain uses TRBV19 with TRBJ2-2; 10 bases are shared with TRBD1. V dropped 2 bases and J dropped 1; count of bases not matched to a gene: 1. The CDR3 extends over 16 amino acids. CDR1 is LNHDA and CDR2 is SQIVND in the germline V gene (reference sequence). CDR3 residues: CASSIRTGGNTGELFF. CDR3 coding DNA: TGTGCCAGTAGTATAAGGACAGGGGGGAACACCGGGGAGCTGTTTTTT.

In DNA, the CDR3 is TGTGCCAGCAGTTTAGGGAGGGCTGAAGCTTTCTTT. It codes for CASSLGRAEAFF. V and J are TRBV28 and TRBJ1-1; no definite D call. Per the germline V gene, CDR1 is MDHEN and CDR2 is SYDVKM. With 2 bases removed from V and 6 bases from J, the gap between germline ends came to 7 bases. CDR3 size: 12 residues.

The genes are TRBV2 and TRBJ1-2, with 8 bases lining up with TRBD1. Germline V gives CDR1 SNHLY, CDR2 FYNNEI. The CDR3 runs 12 residues. Unmatched junction bases numbered 10, after V lost 8 bases and J lost 11 bases. The CDR3 nucleotides read TGTGCCAGCTCTGAGGACAGGGTTCTTTACACCTTC. Amino acids: CASSEDRVLYTF.

This chain links TRBV5-4 with TRBJ2-2; D possibly corresponds to TRBD1 (6 bases). Trimming took 2 bases from V and 5 from J, leaving 13 bases between them. Germline V gene sequence: CDR1 SGHNT, CDR2 YYREEE (reference sequence). CDR3 size: 15 residues. For the CDR3, the DNA is TGTGCCAGCAGCTTACCTAACAGGGAGACCGGGGAGCTGTTTTTT. Its translation: CASSLPNRETGELFF.

As concerns this clone: The sample carries other DNA sequences with the same CDR3. V is TRBV7-9 and J is TRBJ1-3; 7 bases match TRBD1. V trimming: 0 bases; J trimming: 4 bases; junction bases outside the gene matches: 6. Germline CDR1 and CDR2: SEHNR and FQNEAQ (reference sequence). The CDR3 has 16 amino acids. As DNA, the CDR3 is TGTGCCAGCAGCTTAGCGCTGACAGGGCCAGGAAACACCATATATTTT. Translation gives CASSLALTGPGNTIYF.

The chain has TRBV5-1 and TRBJ2-3; TRBD2 matches at 7 bases. Germline assignment: CDR1 SGHRS and CDR2 YFSETQ. CDR3 length equals 15 residues. The V gene end was trimmed by 0 bases and the J gene end by 2 bases; junction bases not matched to a gene: 3. CDR3 nucleotides: TGCGCCAGCAGCTTGGTGGGGACTAACACAGATACGCAGTATTTT. Translation: CASSLVGTNTDTQYF.

This clone was seen a handful of times. V gene TRBV12-3 or TRBV12-4 combines with J gene TRBJ1-1; D is uncertain. The CDR3 extends over 12 amino acids. The germline V and J ends were trimmed by 10 bases and 5 bases, with 14 bases remaining between them. The CDR3 DNA is TGTGCCACCGGCAGAGGGTTAACTGAAGCTTTCTTT. Translated, it gives CATGRGLTEAFF.

This clone has a single count. J is TRBJ2-5 and V is TRBV15, with 7 bases that match TRBD2. Germline V gives CDR1 LNHNV, CDR2 YYDKDF (reference sequence). The CDR3 consists of 17 residues. With V trimmed by 1 base and J by 3 bases, 11 bases remained unmatched. The CDR3 reads CATSRGWEGPNEETQYF. Here the CDR3 DNA reads TGTGCCACCAGCAGAGGGTGGGAGGGCCCGAATGAAGAGACCCAGTACTTC.

The CDR3 reads CASSPSRQGPVMGYTF. The CDR3 DNA sequence: TGTGCCAGCAGTCCCAGCCGACAGGGCCCGGTGATGGGCTACACCTTC. The genes are TRBV11-1 and TRBJ1-2; TRBD1 agrees at 7 bases. This CDR3 has 16 residues. The V segment lost 6 bases and the J segment 8 bases; nucleotides outside the gene matches: 18. Germline V gene lookup returns CDR1 SGHAT and CDR2 FQDESV (reference sequence).

This clone was counted a few times. V usage is TRBV11-2 and J usage is TRBJ1-3, with 7 nucleotides matching TRBD1. The CDR3 is made up of 13 amino acids. Losses at the gene ends were 4 bases for V and 6 bases for J; bases not matched to a gene: 3. Germline V lookup: CDR1 SGHAT, CDR2 FQNNGV. The CDR3 sequence is CASSWGQQNTIYF. The DNA for the CDR3 is TGTGCCAGCAGCTGGGGACAGCAAAACACCATATATTTT. The whole variable domain, filled in from reference TRBV11-2 and TRBJ1-3, reads EAGVAQSPRYKIIEKRQSVAFWCNPISGHATLYWYQQILGQGPKLLIQFQNNGVVDDSQLPKDRFSAERLKGVDSTLKIQPAKLEDSAVYLCASSWGQQNTIYFGEGSWLTVV.

CDR3 bases: TGTGCCAGCAGTGAAGCTACAGGGGGCGGCACAGATACGCAGTATTTT. Its protein product is CASSEATGGGTDTQYF. The chain employs TRBV6-4 and TRBJ2-3; 9 nucleotides agree with TRBD1. The germline gives CDR1 MRHNA, CDR2 SNTAGT. The CDR3 loop spans 16 amino acids. Trimming took 3 bases from V and 1 from J; bases not matched to a gene: 5.

The V call is TRBV5-4, the J call TRBJ2-1, with TRBD2 matching 12 bases. Germline V gene data show CDR1 as SGHNT and CDR2 as YYREEE (reference sequence). The CDR3 totals 16 residues. The junction had 6 bases not matched to a gene; V was cut back by 0 bases and J by 8 bases. The CDR3 loop is CASSLGLAGGLHEQFF. The CDR3, as DNA: TGTGCCAGCAGCTTGGGGCTAGCGGGAGGGTTACATGAGCAGTTCTTC.

In this sample, this clone turned up once. The V gene is TRBV7-9, the J gene TRBJ1-5, with 8 bases lining up with TRBD1. CDR1 and CDR2 (germline): SEHNR, FQNEAQ (reference sequence). The trim removed 5 bases at V and 4 bases at J, leaving 1 base unmatched. The CDR3 contains 13 residues. CDR3 amino acids: CASSRTGNQPQHF. CDR3 DNA sequence: TGTGCCAGCAGCCGGACAGGGAATCAGCCCCAGCATTTT.

The chain links TRBV6-5 to TRBJ2-1; 8 positions match TRBD1. The CDR3 loop spans 16 amino acids. The junction had 6 bases not matched to a gene; V was cut back by 4 bases and J by 1 base. Germline-derived CDR1 and CDR2 are MNHEY and SVGAGI. Here the CDR3 reads CASSSGQAPSYNEQFF. The CDR3 nucleotides are TGTGCCAGCAGTTCGGGACAGGCCCCTTCCTACAATGAGCAGTTCTTC.

The chain recombines TRBV5-1 with TRBJ2-2; 12 bases match TRBD2. J gave up 0 bases and V 0 bases, and 3 bases lay outside the gene matches. The length of the CDR3 is 18 residues. Germline V lookup: CDR1 SGHRS, CDR2 YFSETQ. The CDR3 region is CASSLGLAGVPNTGELFF. The CDR3 DNA reads as TGCGCCAGCAGCTTGGGACTAGCGGGAGTGCCGAACACCGGGGAGCTGTTTTTT.

DNA for the CDR3: TGTGCCAGCAGTTCTAGCGGGGGGCAACAAGAGACCCAGTACTTC. Translating gives CASSSSGGQQETQYF. The V and J genes are TRBV6-5 and TRBJ2-5, with TRBD2 identical over 11 bases. V was clipped by 4 bases and J by 2 bases; unmatched bases: 3. Germline V lookup: CDR1 MNHEY, CDR2 SVGAGI. The CDR3 covers 15 residues.

This clone was counted between two and nine times. J is TRBJ1-4 and V is TRBV28, with 8 bases fitting TRBD1. From germline, CDR1 is MDHEN and CDR2 SYDVKM. Germline trimming cut 6 bases from V and 0 bases from J; bases unmatched to any gene: 9. The CDR3 totals 17 residues. The CDR3 spells CASSRGQGWPTNEKLFF. In nucleotides, the CDR3 is TGTGCCAGCAGCCGTGGACAGGGATGGCCAACTAATGAAAAACTGTTTTTT.

The chain employs TRBV30 and TRBJ2-1; the D is unclear. The CDR3 totals 16 residues. V lost 1 base and J lost 7, with 20 bases in between. Germline assignment: CDR1 GTSNPN and CDR2 SVGIG (reference sequence). CDR3 coding DNA: TGTGCCTGGAGTGGCGCCGAAGACTTTCTTAAGAATGAGCAGTTCTTC. Its protein is CAWSGAEDFLKNEQFF.